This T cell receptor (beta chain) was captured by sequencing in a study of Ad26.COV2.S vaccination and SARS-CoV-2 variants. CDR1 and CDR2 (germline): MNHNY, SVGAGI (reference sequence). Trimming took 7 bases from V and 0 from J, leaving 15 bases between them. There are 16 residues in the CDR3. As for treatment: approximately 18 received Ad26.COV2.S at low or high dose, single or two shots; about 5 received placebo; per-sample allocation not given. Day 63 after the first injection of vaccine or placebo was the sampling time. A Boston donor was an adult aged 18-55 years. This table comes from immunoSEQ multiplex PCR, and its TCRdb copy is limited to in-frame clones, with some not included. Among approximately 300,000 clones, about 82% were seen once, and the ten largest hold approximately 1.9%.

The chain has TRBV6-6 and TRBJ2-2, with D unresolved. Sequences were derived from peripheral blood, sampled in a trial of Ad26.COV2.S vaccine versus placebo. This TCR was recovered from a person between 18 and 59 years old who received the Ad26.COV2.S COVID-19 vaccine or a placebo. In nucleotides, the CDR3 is TGTGCCAGCACATCCCGGGCTACCACGAACACCGGGGAGCTGTTTTTT. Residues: CASTSRATTNTGELFF.